This paragraph covers one T cell receptor beta chain sequence. What it binds is not known. The source of the sample is a study of Ad26.COV2.S vaccination and SARS-CoV-2 variants. Study as a whole: The vaccine Ad26.COV2.S was put into the muscle once, or twice with 56 days between. The study's findings and limits: Vaccine and placebo recipients had comparable breadth of non-spike TCRs.

Treatment here: roughly 18 received Ad26.COV2.S at low or high dose, single or two shots; about 5 received placebo; per-sample allocation not given. Samples came from day 63 after the first vaccine or placebo injection. Method: immunoSEQ multiplex PCR; TCRdb's copy keeps in-frame clones and lacks some. Among 380,000 or so clones listed, around 82% were seen once. The receptor was isolated from a person aged 18-65 years who received the Ad26.COV2.S COVID-19 vaccine or a placebo. Sequences were derived from peripheral blood, sampled in a trial of Ad26.COV2.S vaccine versus placebo.

The CDR3 loop reads CASSSTGTFSGELFF. CDR3 DNA: TGTGCCAGCAGCTCTACCGGGACTTTTTCAGGGGAGCTGTTTTTT. J is TRBJ2-2 and V is TRBV11-2, with D perhaps matching TRBD2 (6 bases). The CDR3 loop spans 15 amino acids. The V and J ends lost 4 bases and 8 bases respectively, with 17 bases between them. Germline CDR1 reads SGHAT; CDR2 reads FQNNGV.